The sequence of this T cell receptor beta chain was determined in a study of T cell responses to AZD1222 COVID-19 vaccine. Looked up from germline, CDR1 is SEHNR and CDR2 is FQNEAQ (reference sequence). V shed 1 base, J shed 4 bases, and the junction held 9 bases outside the gene matches. This CDR3 comprises 16 residues. Comments on this clone: The antigen is unknown.

Clones were read by immunoSEQ multiplex PCR, and TCRdb kept only the in-frame ones, dropping some. The table has roughly 120,000 clones, more than 75% seen once; the top ten hold roughly 3.5%. Study findings and constraints: After two AZD1222 doses, spike-specific TCR breadth and depth rose versus day 0. Repertoire samples came only from after the peak T cell response. Among the donors, most were white British and more were female, and clonal diversity was possibly underestimated.

This sequence joins TRBV7-9 and TRBJ1-1; 7 bases match TRBD1. This TCR was sampled from an adult in good health. Sequencing was performed on peripheral blood, taken on day 0 of AZD1222 vaccination. DNA of the CDR3: TGTGCCAGCAGCTTAGATAGGGGGGCAGGGGGCACTGAAGCTTTCTTT. Translation gives CASSLDRGAGGTEAFF.